A selection of T cell receptor beta chains follows, all from one sample in a study of shared clonotypes between healthy human individuals. Profiling relied on immunoSEQ multiplex PCR, and the TCRdb table lists in-frame clones only, not all of them. The sample shows a few million clones, around nine tenths of them seen only once. The sample consisted of naive CD4+ T cells sorted from blood. Receptors were obtained from a man aged 18 to 29 in good health. CDR3s include the opening cysteine and the closing phenylalanine or tryptophan. Each record gives: V gene, clone size, J gene, CDR3 length, D gene, CDR3 protein, CDR3 DNA. A D gene is named only where the DNA matches it firmly. Clone size is stated in some rows and not others, as once, few, many or a class when expanded.

>TRBV5-1|-|TRBJ2-1|22|TRBD2
CASSSEPGLAGGNPYSYNEQFF
TGCGCCAGCAGCTCCGAACCGGGACTAGCGGGAGGTAATCCCTACTCCTACAATGAGCAGTTCTTC
>TRBV28|-|TRBJ1-2|15|-
CASSPPQGPLYGYTF
TGTGCCAGCAGTCCACCACAAGGGCCGCTCTATGGCTACACCTTC
>TRBV27|-|TRBJ1-5|15|-
CASSLGGYSNQPQHF
TGTGCCAGCAGTTTAGGCGGTTATAGCAATCAGCCCCAGCATTTT
>TRBV29-1|few|TRBJ1-1|12|-
CSVEHQDPGTVF
TGCAGCGTTGAGCATCAGGACCCGGGTACGGTCTTT
>TRBV12-5|-|TRBJ2-2|19|-
CASGLVPRPASIFTGELFF
TGTGCTAGTGGTTTGGTACCCCGCCCGGCTAGCATCTTCACCGGGGAGCTGTTTTTT
>TRBV5-1|once|TRBJ2-5|15|-
CASSSATNWVETQYF
TGCGCCAGCAGCTCCGCGACAAACTGGGTCGAGACCCAGTACTTC
>TRBV7-8|-|TRBJ2-2|15|-
CASSLAGVILGELFF
TGTGCCAGCAGCTTAGCGGGGGTGATATTAGGGGAGCTGTTTTTT
>TRBV9|-|TRBJ1-2|14|TRBD1
CASSAGTGPYGYTF
TGTGCCAGCAGCGCCGGGACAGGACCCTATGGCTACACCTTC
>TRBV5-1|-|TRBJ2-3|16|TRBD2
CASSLVASGATDTQYF
TGCGCCAGCAGCTTGGTCGCTAGCGGGGCTACAGATACGCAGTATTTT
>TRBV21-1|-|TRBJ1-1|16|-
CASSKPSGTGDTEAFF
TGTGCCAGCAGCAAACCCAGCGGGACAGGGGACACTGAAGCTTTCTTT
>TRBV6-5|-|TRBJ2-1|15|-
CASSYSGSSYNEQFF
TGTGCCAGCAGTTACTCGGGTAGCTCCTACAATGAGCAGTTCTTC
>TRBV7-8|-|TRBJ1-2|17|TRBD1
CASSSGTGGENGLGYTF
TGTGCCAGCAGCTCAGGGACAGGGGGCGAGAACGGCCTTGGCTACACCTTC
>TRBV7-2|-|TRBJ1-6|15|-
CASSLDTGHNSPLHF
TGTGCCAGCAGCTTAGATACAGGGCATAATTCACCCCTCCACTTT
>TRBV2|-|TRBJ2-3|15|TRBD2
CASKIAGGITDTQYF
TGTGCCAGCAAAATAGCGGGGGGGATTACAGATACGCAGTATTTT
>TRBV7-9|-|TRBJ1-6|17|-
CASSVDGRSSYNSPLHF
TGTGCCAGCAGCGTAGACGGGAGGAGCTCCTATAATTCACCCCTCCACTTT
>TRBV7-2|-|TRBJ1-4|15|-
CASSLGRAGNEKLFF
TGTGCCAGCAGCTTAGGGAGGGCAGGGAATGAAAAACTGTTTTTT
>TRBV6-4|-|TRBJ2-7|15|TRBD1
CASGSEGALGKEQYF
TGTGCCAGCGGATCAGAGGGGGCTCTGGGTAAAGAGCAGTACTTC
>TRBV4-3|few|TRBJ1-5|17|-
CASSQDRFQGRNQPQHF
TGCGCCAGCAGCCAAGATCGTTTTCAGGGACGCAATCAGCCCCAGCATTTT
>TRBV4-2|-|TRBJ1-2|16|TRBD1
CASSQGGTGVNYGYTF
TGTGCCAGCAGCCAAGGCGGGACAGGGGTTAACTATGGCTACACCTTC
>TRBV4-1|-|TRBJ2-7|14|-
CASSRGGVSYEQYF
TGCGCCAGCAGCCGTGGGGGAGTCTCCTACGAGCAGTACTTC
>TRBV6-6|once|TRBJ2-7|11|-
CASTGTYEQYF
TGTGCCAGCACCGGGACATACGAGCAGTACTTC
>TRBV6-1|-|TRBJ2-7|13|-
CASSEIRQDEQYF
TGTGCCAGCAGTGAAATTAGGCAGGACGAGCAGTACTTC
>TRBV29-1|-|TRBJ1-1|13|-
CSVGQVLNTEAFF
TGCAGCGTTGGGCAGGTTTTGAACACTGAAGCTTTCTTT
>TRBV28|once|TRBJ2-1|17|-
CASSSERGGRGHNEQFF
TGTGCCAGCAGTTCCGAGAGGGGAGGCAGGGGACACAATGAGCAGTTCTTC
>TRBV18|-|TRBJ2-7|13|-
CASSPGSLYEQYF
TGTGCCAGCTCACCAGGGAGTCTCTACGAGCAGTACTTC
>TRBV5-4|-|TRBJ2-1|16|TRBD1
CASSFAPGQGYNEQFF
TGTGCCAGCAGCTTTGCTCCGGGACAGGGGTACAATGAGCAGTTCTTC
>TRBV2|once|TRBJ2-7|16|-
CASREFPGQRAYEQYF
TGTGCCAGCAGGGAATTTCCGGGACAGCGGGCCTACGAGCAGTACTTC
>TRBV7-2|-|TRBJ1-1|19|-
CASSLRSAYTGFRNTEAFF
TGTGCCAGCAGCTTACGGTCAGCCTACACAGGGTTTAGGAACACTGAAGCTTTCTTT
>TRBV7-2|-|TRBJ2-6|17|-
CASSLALGSPGANVLTF
TGTGCCAGCAGCTTAGCGCTTGGAAGCCCTGGGGCCAACGTCCTGACTTTC
>TRBV2|few|TRBJ1-1|12|-
CASRFPESEAFF
TGTGCCAGCAGGTTCCCTGAGTCGGAAGCTTTCTTT
>TRBV18|-|TRBJ1-1|14|-
CASSSSALNTEAFF
TGTGCCAGCTCATCTTCGGCTTTGAACACTGAAGCTTTCTTT